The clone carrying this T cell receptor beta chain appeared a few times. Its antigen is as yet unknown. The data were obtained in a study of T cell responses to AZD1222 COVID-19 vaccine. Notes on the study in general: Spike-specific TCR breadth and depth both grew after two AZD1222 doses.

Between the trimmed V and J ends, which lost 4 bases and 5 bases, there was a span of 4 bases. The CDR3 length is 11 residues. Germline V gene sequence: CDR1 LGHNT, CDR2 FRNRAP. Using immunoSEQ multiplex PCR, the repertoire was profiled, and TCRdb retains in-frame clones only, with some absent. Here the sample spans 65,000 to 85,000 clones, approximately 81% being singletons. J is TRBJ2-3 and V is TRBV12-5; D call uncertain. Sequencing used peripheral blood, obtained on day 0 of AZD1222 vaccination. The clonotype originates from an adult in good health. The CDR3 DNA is TGTGCTAGTGGTTCGGAAGATACGCAGTATTTT. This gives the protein CASGSEDTQYF.